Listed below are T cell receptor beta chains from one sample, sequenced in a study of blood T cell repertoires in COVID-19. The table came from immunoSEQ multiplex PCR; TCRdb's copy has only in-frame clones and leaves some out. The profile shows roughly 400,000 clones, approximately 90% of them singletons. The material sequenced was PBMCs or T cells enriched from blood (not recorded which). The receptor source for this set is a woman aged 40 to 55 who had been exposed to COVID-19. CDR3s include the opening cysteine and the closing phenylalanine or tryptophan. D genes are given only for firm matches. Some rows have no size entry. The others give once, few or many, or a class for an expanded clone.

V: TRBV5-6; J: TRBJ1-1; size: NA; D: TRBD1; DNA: TGTGCCAGCAGCTCTCTGGACAGGGTTGGCACTGAAGCTTTCTTT; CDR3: CASSSLDRVGTEAFF
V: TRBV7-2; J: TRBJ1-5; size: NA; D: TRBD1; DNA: TGTGCCAGCAGCTCCTGGGACAGCCACAATCAGCCCCAGCATTTT; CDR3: CASSSWDSHNQPQHF
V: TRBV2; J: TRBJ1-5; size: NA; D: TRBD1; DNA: TGTGCCAGCACACTCTTACGGACAGGGCCGGGGGATCCCCAGCATTTT; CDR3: CASTLLRTGPGDPQHF
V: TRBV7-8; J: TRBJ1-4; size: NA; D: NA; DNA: TGTGCCAGCAGCCTGAGGCGGGCAACTAATGAAAAACTGTTTTTT; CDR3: CASSLRRATNEKLFF
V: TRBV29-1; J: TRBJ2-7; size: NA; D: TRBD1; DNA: TGCAGCGTTGTTGACAGGGACATCTACGAGCAGTACTTC; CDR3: CSVVDRDIYEQYF
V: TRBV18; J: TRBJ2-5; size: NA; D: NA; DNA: TGTGCCAGCTCACCGGGGGGGGCTCGAGAGACCCAGTACTTC; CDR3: CASSPGGARETQYF
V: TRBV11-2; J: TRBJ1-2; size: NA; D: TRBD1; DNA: TGTGCCAGCAGACAGACAGGGGGTCATGGCTACACCTTC; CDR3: CASRQTGGHGYTF
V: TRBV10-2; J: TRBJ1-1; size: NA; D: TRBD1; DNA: TGCGCCAGCAGTTACGGGACAGTGAACACTGAAGCTTTCTTT; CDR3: CASSYGTVNTEAFF
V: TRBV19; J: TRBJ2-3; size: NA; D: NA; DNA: TGTGCCAGTAGTACCCCAAAAAATACGCAGTATTTT; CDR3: CASSTPKNTQYF
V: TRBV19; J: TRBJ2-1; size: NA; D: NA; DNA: TGTGCCAGTAGTAAGCCAGGGGGGAATGAGCAGTTCTTC; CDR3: CASSKPGGNEQFF
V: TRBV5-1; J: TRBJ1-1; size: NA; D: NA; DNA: TGCGCCAGCAGTATAACAGGGTCTGAAGCTTTCTTT; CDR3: CASSITGSEAFF
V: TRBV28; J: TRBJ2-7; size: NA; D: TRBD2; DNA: TGTGCCAGCAGTTCGTCGGGACTAGCGGGAACCAAGGGGGGGTCGAAATACGAGCAGTACTTC; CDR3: CASSSSGLAGTKGGSKYEQYF
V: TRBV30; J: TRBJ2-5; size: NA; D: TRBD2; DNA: TGTGCCTGGAGTGTACTCCGGGGGGTTGGGGAGACCCAGTACTTC; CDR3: CAWSVLRGVGETQYF
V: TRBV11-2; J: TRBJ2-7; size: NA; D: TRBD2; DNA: TGTGCCAGCAGGGATCTAGCGGGAGGCTACGAGCAGTACTTC; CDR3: CASRDLAGGYEQYF
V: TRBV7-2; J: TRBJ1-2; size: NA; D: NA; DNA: TGTGCCAGCAGGGCAGGGGCCGGCTACACCTTC; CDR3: CASRAGAGYTF
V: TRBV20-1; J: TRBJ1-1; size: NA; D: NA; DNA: TGCAGTGCTAGACGGGTCACTGAAGCTTTCTTT; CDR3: CSARRVTEAFF
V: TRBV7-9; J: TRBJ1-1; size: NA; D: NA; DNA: TGTGCCAGCAGCTTAGAAACTGGGAACACTGAAGCTTTCTTT; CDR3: CASSLETGNTEAFF
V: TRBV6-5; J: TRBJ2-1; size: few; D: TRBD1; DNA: TGTGCCAGCAGTTACGGGACAGGGGAGTTCTTC; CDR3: CASSYGTGEFF
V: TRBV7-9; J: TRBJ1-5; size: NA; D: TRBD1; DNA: TGTGCCAGCAGCTTGACAGGGGTGGCTCAGCCCCAGCATTTT; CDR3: CASSLTGVAQPQHF
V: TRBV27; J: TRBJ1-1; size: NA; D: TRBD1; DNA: TGTGCCAGTGTCAAAACTACAGGGGCCATGAACACTGAAGCTTTCTTT; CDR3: CASVKTTGAMNTEAFF
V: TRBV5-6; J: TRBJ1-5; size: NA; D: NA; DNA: TGTGCCAGCAGCTATGGGGGGAATCAGCCCCAGCATTTT; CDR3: CASSYGGNQPQHF
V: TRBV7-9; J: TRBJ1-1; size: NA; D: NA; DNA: TGTGCCAGCAGCCAGGGACAAAGGACAGCTTTCTTT; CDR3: CASSQGQRTAFF
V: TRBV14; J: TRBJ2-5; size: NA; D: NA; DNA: TGTGCCAGCACTTTGGGCCGTAGGGGGACCCAGTACTTC; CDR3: CASTLGRRGTQYF
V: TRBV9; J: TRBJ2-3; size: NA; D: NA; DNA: TGTGCCAGCAGCGTAGGACCCGGAGCCACAGATACGCAGTATTTT; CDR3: CASSVGPGATDTQYF
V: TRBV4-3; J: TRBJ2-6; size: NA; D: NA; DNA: TGCGCCAGCAGCCCGGGAGTCTCTGGGGCCAACGTCCTGACTTTC; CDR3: CASSPGVSGANVLTF
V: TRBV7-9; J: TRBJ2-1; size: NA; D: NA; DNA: TGTGCCAGCAGCTCGCGACAGCCCTCCTACAATGAGCAGTTCTTC; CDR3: CASSSRQPSYNEQFF
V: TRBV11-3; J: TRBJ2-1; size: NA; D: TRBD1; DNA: TGTGCCAGCAGCCTCTCAGGGGGCAGCTCCTACAATGAGCAGTTCTTC; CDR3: CASSLSGGSSYNEQFF
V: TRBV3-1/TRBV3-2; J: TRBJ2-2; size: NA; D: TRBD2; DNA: TGTGCCAGCAGCCCAGGACTAGCGGGGGTCACCGGGGAGCTGTTTTTT; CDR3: CASSPGLAGVTGELFF
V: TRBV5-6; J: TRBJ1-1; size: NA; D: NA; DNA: TGTGCCAGCAGCTCGGCATGGAGTATAATGAACACTGAAGCTTTCTTT; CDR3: CASSSAWSIMNTEAFF
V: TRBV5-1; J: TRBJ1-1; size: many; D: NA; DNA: TGCGCCAGCAGCCCGGCGGGGGCGAGGAACACTGAAGCTTTCTTT; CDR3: CASSPAGARNTEAFF
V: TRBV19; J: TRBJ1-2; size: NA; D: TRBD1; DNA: TGTGCCAGTAGTCCAGGACAGGGGGGTAACTATGGCTACACCTTC; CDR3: CASSPGQGGNYGYTF
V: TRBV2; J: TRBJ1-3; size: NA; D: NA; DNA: TGTGCCAGCAGTGTGGCAGTGCTAGGCTCTGGAAACACCATATATTTT; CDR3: CASSVAVLGSGNTIYF
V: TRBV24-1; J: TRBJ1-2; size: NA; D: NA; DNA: TGTGCCCTCAGTGCCGCTAACTATGGCTACACCTTC; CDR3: CALSAANYGYTF
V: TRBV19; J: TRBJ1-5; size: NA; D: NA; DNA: TGTGCCAGTAGTATAAGGAGAAATCAGCCCCAGCATTTT; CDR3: CASSIRRNQPQHF
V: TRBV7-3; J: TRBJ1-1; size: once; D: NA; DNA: TGTGCCAGCAGCTCAGGGCTGAACACTGAAGCTTTCTTT; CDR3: CASSSGLNTEAFF
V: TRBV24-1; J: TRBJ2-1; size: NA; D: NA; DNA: TGTGCCACCAGTGAACGACTTAACTACAATGAGCAGTTCTTC; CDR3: CATSERLNYNEQFF
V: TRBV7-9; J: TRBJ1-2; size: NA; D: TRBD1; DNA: TGTGCCAGCAGTCCTGACAGGGCGCCTAACTATGGCTACACCTTC; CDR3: CASSPDRAPNYGYTF
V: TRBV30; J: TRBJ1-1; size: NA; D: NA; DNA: TGTGCCTGGAGTGTGTCGCAGGTGAACACTGAAGCTTTCTTT; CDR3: CAWSVSQVNTEAFF
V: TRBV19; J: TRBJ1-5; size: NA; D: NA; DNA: TGTGCCAGTAGTATATGGGGCAGGGGTGGAAATCAGCCCCAGCATTTT; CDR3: CASSIWGRGGNQPQHF
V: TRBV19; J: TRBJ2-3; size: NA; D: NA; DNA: TGTGCCAGTCTTAATCTAGCGAGCACAGATACGCAGTATTTT; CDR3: CASLNLASTDTQYF
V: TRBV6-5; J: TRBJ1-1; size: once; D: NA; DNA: TGTGCCAGCAGTTATCAGAAAGTGACTGAAGCTTTCTTT; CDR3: CASSYQKVTEAFF
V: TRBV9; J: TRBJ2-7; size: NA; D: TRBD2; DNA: TGTGCCAGCAGCGTAGGCGGCGGGGGGGCCTACGAGCAGTACTTC; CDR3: CASSVGGGGAYEQYF
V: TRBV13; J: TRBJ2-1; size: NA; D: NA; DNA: TGTGCCAGCAGCTTAGGGGCCTCGAGGCATGAGCAGTTCTTC; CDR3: CASSLGASRHEQFF